This TCR beta chain was sequenced for a study of cytomegalovirus exposure and HLA in healthy donors. About the study: The same platform as the roughly 630 first-cohort repertoires was used for the 95 to 150 validation repertoires, a later analysis reported. Overall study results and limits: It was confirmed in vitro that three of the CMV-associated chains were specific for CMV antigens.

Repertoires were generated with immunoSEQ multiplex PCR, while TCRdb's copy carries only in-frame clones and drops some. The sample carries fewer than 400,000 clones, 88% recorded once. The donors were in the roughly 110-subject validation cohort; that cohort was separate from the roughly 660-subject first cohort. Points on this clone: Its antigen remains unknown.

This receptor was obtained from a man in his thirties or forties in good health and CMV-seronegative. Sample: PBMCs.

CDR3 sequence reads: CASSLGLEETQYF. CDR3 in DNA: TGTGCCAGCAGCTTAGGGTTAGAAGAGACCCAGTACTTC. The chain is built from TRBV7-9 and TRBJ2-5, with unresolved D. CDR1 and CDR2 from the germline V gene are SEHNR and FQNEAQ (reference sequence). Between the trimmed V and J ends, which lost 1 base and 3 bases, there was a span of 6 bases. The CDR3 consists of 13 residues.